Reported below is one TCR beta chain. The antigen remains unidentified. cDNA came from roughly 0.53 to 1 ug RNA primed by random hexamers. Coverage of TCR beta CDR3 amplification by immunoSEQ multiplex PCR extended to 54 Vbeta and 13 Jbeta. One entry per CDR3 protein results from TCRdb running MiXCR on the immunoSEQ multiplex PCR reads. The sample includes some 140,000 distinct CDR3 sequences, around 95% of them seen just once. The CDR3 extends over 16 amino acids. Germline-derived CDR1 and CDR2 are MDHEN and SYDVKM. The V gene lost 3 bases and the J gene lost 6 bases, with 18 bases spanning the gap. These data are taken from a study of CD8 T cells in Susac syndrome. Study in general: Within the group of sequenced Susac syndrome patients, about six had active disease and 8 or 9 were in remission. Study findings and constraints: Clonal expansion of Susac CD8+ cells peaked in TEMRA cells, and it also peaked in active patients.

CD8+ and CD4+ blood T cells underwent TCR beta sequencing. The TCR sequence derives from a human donor with Susac syndrome. Specimen: CD8+ T cells from PBMCs. The chain is built from TRBV28 and TRBJ1-5; D unresolved. The CDR3 DNA is TGTGCCAGCAGTTTTCAGGTTGTGAAGCGCGGTCAGCCCCAGCATTTT. Its translation is CASSFQVVKRGQPQHF.